This T cell receptor (beta chain) derives from a study of control samples from healthy donors and cancer patients. Method: immunoSEQ multiplex PCR; TCRdb's copy keeps in-frame clones and lacks some. The sample shows some 150,000 clones, more than 85% of them seen only once. The sequenced sample consisted of blood. The source is a man aged 50-60 years in good health.

CDR3 nucleotides: TGCGCCAGCAGCTCCGGGACAGCCCTGTATACCCCCCTCCACTTT. Translation gives CASSSGTALYTPLHF. The genes are TRBV5-1 and TRBJ1-6; 7 nucleotides match TRBD1. Germline V gene data show CDR1 as SGHRS and CDR2 as YFSETQ. This CDR3 contains 15 residues. The junction had 13 bases not matched to a gene; V was cut back by 3 bases and J by 13 bases. The full variable domain, in which reference TRBV5-1 and TRBJ1-6 provide the parts outside the CDR3, is KAGVTQTPRYLIKTRGQQVTLSCSPISGHRSVSWYQQTPGQGLQFLFEYFSETQRNKGNFPGRFSGRQFSNSRSEMNVSTLELGDSALYLCASSSGTALYTPLHFGNGTRLTVT.